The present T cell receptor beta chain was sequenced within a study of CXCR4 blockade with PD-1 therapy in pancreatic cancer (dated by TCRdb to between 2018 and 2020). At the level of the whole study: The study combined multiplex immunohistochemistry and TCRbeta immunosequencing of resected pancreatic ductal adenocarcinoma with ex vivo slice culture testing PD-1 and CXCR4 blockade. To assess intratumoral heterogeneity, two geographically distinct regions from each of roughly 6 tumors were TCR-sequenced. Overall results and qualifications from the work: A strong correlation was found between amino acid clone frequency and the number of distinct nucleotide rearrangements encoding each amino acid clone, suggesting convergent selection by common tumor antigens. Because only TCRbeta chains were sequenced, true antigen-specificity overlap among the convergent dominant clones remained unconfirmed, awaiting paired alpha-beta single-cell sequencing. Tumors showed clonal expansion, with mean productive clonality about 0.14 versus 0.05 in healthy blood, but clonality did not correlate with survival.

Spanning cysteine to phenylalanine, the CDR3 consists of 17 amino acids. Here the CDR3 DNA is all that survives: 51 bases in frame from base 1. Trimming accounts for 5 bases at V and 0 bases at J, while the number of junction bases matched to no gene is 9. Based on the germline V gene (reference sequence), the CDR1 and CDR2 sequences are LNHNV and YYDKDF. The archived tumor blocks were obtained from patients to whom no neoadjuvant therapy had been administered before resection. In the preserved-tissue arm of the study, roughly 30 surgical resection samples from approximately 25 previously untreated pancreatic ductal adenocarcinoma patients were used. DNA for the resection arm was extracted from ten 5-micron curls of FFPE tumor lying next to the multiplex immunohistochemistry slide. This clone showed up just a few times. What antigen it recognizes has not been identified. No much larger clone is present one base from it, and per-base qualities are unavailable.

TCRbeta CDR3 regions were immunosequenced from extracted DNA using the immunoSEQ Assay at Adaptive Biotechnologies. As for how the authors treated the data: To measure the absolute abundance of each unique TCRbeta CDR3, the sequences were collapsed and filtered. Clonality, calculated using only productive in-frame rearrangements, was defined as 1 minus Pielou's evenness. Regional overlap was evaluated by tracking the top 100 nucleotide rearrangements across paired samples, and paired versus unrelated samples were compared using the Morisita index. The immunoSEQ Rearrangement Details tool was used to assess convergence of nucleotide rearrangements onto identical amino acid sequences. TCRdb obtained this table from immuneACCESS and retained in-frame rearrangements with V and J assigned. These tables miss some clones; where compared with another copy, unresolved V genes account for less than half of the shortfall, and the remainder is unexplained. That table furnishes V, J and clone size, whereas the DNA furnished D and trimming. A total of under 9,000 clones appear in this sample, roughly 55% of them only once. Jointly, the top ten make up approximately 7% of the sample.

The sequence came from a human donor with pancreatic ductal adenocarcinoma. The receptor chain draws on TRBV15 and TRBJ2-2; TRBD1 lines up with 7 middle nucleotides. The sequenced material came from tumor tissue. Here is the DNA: TGTGCCACCAGCGAGGATCCGGGACAGACGAACACCGGGGAGCTGTTTTTT. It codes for CATSEDPGQTNTGELFF.